This TCR beta chain was retrieved from a study of OX40 agonist ivuxolimab in advanced cancers. Profiled with immunoSEQ multiplex PCR; TCRdb holds only in-frame clones, not every one. The data show tens of thousands of clones, with roughly 90% seen just once and approximately 0.69% held by the top ten. Trimming cost V 5 bases and J 4 bases; bases outside gene matches: 5. This CDR3 region has 14 residues. Germline V lookup: CDR1 MDHEN, CDR2 SYDVKM. The sequence came from an adult with an advanced solid tumor such as melanoma, head and neck, liver or kidney cancer. V and J are TRBV28 and TRBJ1-3; 7 nucleotides agree with TRBD1. Material: CD4+ or CD8+ T cells sorted from blood, obtained in a trial of the OX40 agonist ivuxolimab. For the CDR3, the DNA is TGTGCCAGCAGTCTAACAGGGGCAGGAAACACCATATATTTT. Encoded protein: CASSLTGAGNTIYF.